Each of the 29 T cell receptor beta chains below was sequenced from the same sample in a study of OX40 agonist ivuxolimab in advanced cancers. This table comes from immunoSEQ multiplex PCR, and its TCRdb copy is limited to in-frame clones, with some not included. Altogether tens of thousands of clones are present, about 83% being singletons, with the ten largest covering approximately 3%. The material was CD4+ or CD8+ T cells sorted from blood, obtained in a trial of the OX40 agonist ivuxolimab. The receptors derive from an adult with an advanced solid tumor such as melanoma, head and neck, liver or kidney cancer.

The rearrangement joins TRBV19 to TRBJ1-1, with D tentatively TRBD1 (6 bases). Germline V gene data show CDR1 as LNHDA and CDR2 as SQIVND (reference sequence). The CDR3 runs to 16 residues. Between the trimmed V and J ends, which lost 7 bases and 0 bases, there was a span of 18 bases. Here the CDR3 DNA reads TGTGCCAGTATCCCTTCCGCGGGGGCGGTGAACACTGAAGCTTTCTTT. Translating gives CASIPSAGAVNTEAFF.

The gene calls are TRBV28 and TRBJ1-3; D perhaps matches TRBD1 (5 bases). Between the trimmed V and J ends, which lost 4 bases and 0 bases, there was a span of 10 bases. Germline assignment: CDR1 MDHEN and CDR2 SYDVKM. There are 15 residues in the CDR3. This CDR3 reads CASSSRQFSGNTIYF. CDR3 nucleotide sequence: TGTGCCAGCAGTTCCCGACAGTTCTCTGGAAACACCATATATTTT. Using reference TRBV28 and TRBJ1-3 for the parts outside the CDR3, the full variable domain is DVKVTQSSRYLVKRTGEKVFLECVQDMDHENMFWYRQDPGLGLRLIYFSYDVKMKEKGDIPEGYSVSREKKERFSLILESASTNQTSMYLCASSSRQFSGNTIYFGEGSWLTVV.

DNA for the CDR3: TGTGCCAGCATCCCCTTTGGGGGGCGCGGTGAAAAACTGTTTTTT. It is translated as CASIPFGGRGEKLFF. This chain connects TRBV2 to TRBJ1-4, with D possibly matching TRBD1 (6 bases). Deletions cut 7 bases from V and 7 bases from J, with 19 bases between. CDR1 is SNHLY, CDR2 FYNNEI, per germline. This CDR3 contains 15 residues.

This sequence joins TRBV6-1 and TRBJ1-1, with 8 bases matching TRBD1. This CDR3 spans 12 amino acids. Unmatched junction bases numbered 4, after V lost 6 bases and J lost 7 bases. In germline, CDR1 is MNHNS, CDR2 SASEGT. In nucleotides, the CDR3 is TGTGCCAGCAGCCCCGGACAGGGTGAAGCTTTCTTT. Translated: CASSPGQGEAFF.

This chain links TRBV28 with TRBJ2-5; TRBD1 is a possible D gene (5 bases). Germline CDR1 MDHEN, CDR2 SYDVKM. The CDR3 consists of 15 residues. Trimming shortened V by 8 bases and J by 2 bases, and 18 bases separated the two germline ends. The CDR3 sequence: CASVEGAWIQETQYF. CDR3 in DNA: TGTGCCAGCGTGGAAGGGGCGTGGATTCAAGAGACCCAGTACTTC.

CDR3 coding DNA: TGTGCCAGCAGCTCCCGGGACCTAATCTACAATGAGCAGTTCTTC. The encoded protein is CASSSRDLIYNEQFF. V is TRBV5-4 and J is TRBJ2-1, with D perhaps matching TRBD1 or TRBD2 (5 bases each). The CDR3 covers 15 residues. From germline, CDR1 is SGHNT and CDR2 YYREEE (reference sequence). V was trimmed by 3 bases and J by 3 bases, leaving 13 bases between them.

The rearrangement links TRBV7-9 to TRBJ2-2; 8 nucleotides agree with TRBD1. Trimming cost V 4 bases and J 4 bases; bases outside gene matches: 8. This CDR3 is 16 amino acids long. Per the germline V gene, CDR1 is SEHNR and CDR2 is FQNEAQ (reference sequence). This CDR3 reads CASSSPSGGGTGELFF. In DNA form, the CDR3 reads TGTGCCAGCAGCTCACCTTCAGGGGGCGGCACCGGGGAGCTGTTTTTT.

The chain combines TRBV15 with TRBJ1-5; no clear D gene. CDR1 is LNHNV, CDR2 YYDKDF, per germline (reference sequence). CDR3 length: 15 residues. Trimming pared 0 bases from V and 0 bases from J, leaving 6 bases between. The CDR3 coding sequence is TGTGCCACCAGCAGAGAAAGACATAGCAATCAGCCCCAGCATTTT. Translating gives CATSRERHSNQPQHF.

The chain carries TRBV18 and TRBJ2-7; 7 bases align to TRBD1. V lost 3 bases to trimming and J lost 0 bases; unmatched junction nucleotides: 2. CDR1 is KGHSH, CDR2 LQKENI, per germline. The CDR3 runs 14 residues. The CDR3 DNA is TGTGCCAGCTCACCGGGACAGAGCTCCTACGAGCAGTACTTC. Encoded protein: CASSPGQSSYEQYF. Looking up the rest from reference TRBV18 and TRBJ2-7 gives the full variable domain: NAGVMQNPRHLVRRRGQEARLRCSPMKGHSHVYWYRQLPEEGLKFMVYLQKENIIDESGMPKERFSAEFPKEGPSILRIQQVVRGDSAAYFCASSPGQSSYEQYFGPGTRLTVT.

V usage is TRBV7-2 and J usage is TRBJ2-1; D is uncertain. Germline lookup yields CDR1 SGHTA and CDR2 FQGNSA. The CDR3 consists of 14 residues. V was shortened by 5 bases and J by 5 bases, with 13 bases between the two germline ends. The CDR3 DNA sequence: TGTGCCAGCAGCCTTGTTCCACAGCACAATGAGCAGTTCTTC. It encodes CASSLVPQHNEQFF.

This chain uses TRBV9 with TRBJ1-2; no clear D. This CDR3 region has 14 residues. The V end was cut by 3 bases, the J end by 4 bases, with 13 bases between. Germline V gene data show CDR1 as SGDLS and CDR2 as YYNGEE. The CDR3 DNA reads TGTGCCAGCAGCGCCAATGTAGGGCCCTATGGCTACACCTTC. Amino acid sequence: CASSANVGPYGYTF.

V gene TRBV29-1 combines with J gene TRBJ1-1; no definite D call. Germline values: CDR1 SQVTM, CDR2 ANQGSEA. Trimming shortened V by 7 bases and J by 3 bases, and 18 bases separated the two germline ends. The CDR3 totals 14 residues. CDR3 residues: CSAPAHGLDTEAFF. DNA for the CDR3: TGCAGCGCTCCGGCGCACGGTCTGGACACTGAAGCTTTCTTT.

The V gene is TRBV27, the J gene TRBJ1-5; 8 bases are shared with TRBD1. The V segment lost 6 bases and the J segment 6 bases; nucleotides outside the gene matches: 10. The CDR3 totals 15 residues. Per germline, CDR1 MNHEY and CDR2 SMNVEV (reference sequence). The CDR3 sequence: CASSGGQGRAQPQHF. Here the CDR3 DNA reads TGTGCCAGCAGCGGCGGACAGGGCAGGGCTCAGCCCCAGCATTTT.

This clone was found a few times. The chain links TRBV30 to TRBJ1-5; no clear D. CDR1 and CDR2 (germline): GTSNPN, SVGIG (reference sequence). The CDR3 covers 15 residues. V gave up 2 bases and J gave up 0 bases, with 11 bases separating them. CDR3 loop: CAWSKGDLSNQPQHF. The CDR3 DNA sequence: TGTGCCTGGAGTAAGGGTGACCTTAGCAATCAGCCCCAGCATTTT.

The gene calls are TRBV6-6 and TRBJ2-3, with TRBD1 matching 9 bases. Germline V gene sequence: CDR1 MNHNY, CDR2 SVGAGI (reference sequence). Unmatched junction bases numbered 8, after V lost 6 bases and J lost 4 bases. The CDR3 covers 15 residues. The CDR3 sequence is CASSRGGQGPDTQYF. CDR3 coding DNA: TGTGCCAGCAGCCGCGGGGGACAGGGCCCAGATACGCAGTATTTT.

The chain combines TRBV6-1 with TRBJ2-1, with D maybe TRBD1 (5 bases). CDR1 MNHNS and CDR2 SASEGT come from the germline V gene. Trimming left V 4 bases short and J 1 base short, with 20 bases between. The CDR3 has 18 residues. This CDR3 reads CASSAVWVKTVSYNEQFF. CDR3 DNA: TGTGCCAGCAGTGCGGTATGGGTAAAGACAGTGTCCTACAATGAGCAGTTCTTC.

This clone appeared a few times. This chain connects TRBV11-2 to TRBJ2-2; D perhaps matches TRBD1 (6 bases). Trimming cost V 1 base and J 2 bases, with 14 bases left between them. The CDR3 is 17 residues long. Germline CDR1 and CDR2: SGHAT and FQNNGV. CDR3 bases: TGTGCCAGCAGCTTAGGAAGTTGGACAGCCAACACCGGGGAGCTGTTTTTT. Amino acid sequence: CASSLGSWTANTGELFF. Combining the CDR3 with reference TRBV11-2 and TRBJ2-2 gives the whole variable domain EAGVAQSPRYKIIEKRQSVAFWCNPISGHATLYWYQQILGQGPKLLIQFQNNGVVDDSQLPKDRFSAERLKGVDSTLKIQPAKLEDSAVYLCASSLGSWTANTGELFFGEGSRLTVL.

J is TRBJ2-2 and V is TRBV5-1; weak D call: TRBD1 (5 bases). Germline V gives CDR1 SGHRS, CDR2 YFSETQ. This CDR3 is 14 amino acids long. V shed 4 bases and J shed 4 bases, with 11 bases lying between them. The CDR3 DNA sequence: TGCGCCAGCAGCGACAGTTGGTCCACCGGGGAGCTGTTTTTT. Amino acids: CASSDSWSTGELFF.

The gene calls are TRBV7-9 and TRBJ1-2; TRBD1 might be the D (5 bases). Germline CDR1 and CDR2: SEHNR and FQNEAQ (reference sequence). This CDR3 region has 15 residues. The V end lost 4 bases, the J end lost 6 bases, and 18 bases lay between the germline ends. The chain's CDR3 is CASSSPPFRQNGYTF. DNA of the CDR3: TGTGCCAGCAGCTCCCCTCCCTTTCGACAGAATGGCTACACCTTC.

CDR3 DNA: TGTGCCAGCAGTTGGGAGAGCTCCTATAATTCACCCCTCCACTTT. Amino acids: CASSWESSYNSPLHF. The chain recombines TRBV6-1 with TRBJ1-6; the D is unclear. Trimming removed 5 bases from V and 0 bases from J, with 8 bases in between. Germline CDR1 reads MNHNS; CDR2 reads SASEGT. This CDR3 contains 15 residues.

The chain joins TRBV6-1 to TRBJ1-1; no firm D call. The V gene lost 10 bases and the J gene lost 6 bases, with 12 bases spanning the gap. Germline values: CDR1 MNHNS, CDR2 SASEGT. This CDR3 is built from 11 residues. The CDR3 region has the DNA TGTGCCATCCTCTCGCTAGCTGAAGCTTTCTTT. Translating it yields CAILSLAEAFF.

This chain joins TRBV5-1 and TRBJ1-1; 11 nucleotides agree with TRBD1. Germline assignment: CDR1 SGHRS and CDR2 YFSETQ. The CDR3 runs 17 residues. V lost 4 bases to trimming and J lost 0 bases; unmatched junction nucleotides: 8. The CDR3 sequence: CASSKGQGGGLNTEAFF. The DNA of the CDR3 is TGCGCCAGCAGCAAGGGACAGGGGGGCGGCCTGAACACTGAAGCTTTCTTT. The complete variable domain, with remaining parts taken from reference TRBV5-1 and TRBJ1-1, reads KAGVTQTPRYLIKTRGQQVTLSCSPISGHRSVSWYQQTPGQGLQFLFEYFSETQRNKGNFPGRFSGRQFSNSRSEMNVSTLELGDSALYLCASSKGQGGGLNTEAFFGQGTRLTVV.

This chain links TRBV6-1 with TRBJ1-5, with TRBD1 matching 9 bases. The V and J ends lost 7 bases and 4 bases, in that order; junction bases with no gene match: 8. CDR3 length equals 15 residues. From germline, CDR1 is MNHNS and CDR2 SASEGT. The CDR3 spells CASTRGDRENQPQHF. The CDR3 region has the DNA TGTGCCAGCACTCGCGGGGACAGGGAAAATCAGCCCCAGCATTTT.

The rearrangement joins TRBV30 to TRBJ2-1, with 11 bases aligning to TRBD2. The germline V gene encodes CDR1 GTSNPN and CDR2 SVGIG (reference sequence). The CDR3 is made up of 16 amino acids. V trimming: 2 bases; J trimming: 7 bases; junction bases outside the gene matches: 10. CDR3 DNA: TGTGCCTGGAGTAGGCCTAGCGGGAGGTGGATGAATGAGCAGTTCTTC. It is translated as CAWSRPSGRWMNEQFF. The entire variable domain, with the rest obtained from reference TRBV30 and TRBJ2-1, is as follows: SQTIHQWPATLVQPVGSPLSLECTVEGTSNPNLYWYRQAAGRGLQLLFYSVGIGQISSEVPQNLSASRPQDRQFILSSKKLLLSDSGFYLCAWSRPSGRWMNEQFFGPGTRLTVL.

This CDR3 is CASSFTSGHSPLHF. Written as DNA, the CDR3 is TGTGCCAGCAGTTTCACTTCGGGCCATTCACCCCTCCACTTT. The chain is built from TRBV14 and TRBJ1-6; unclear D gene. The germline V gene encodes CDR1 SGHDN and CDR2 FVKESK. Trimming pared 6 bases from V and 8 bases from J, leaving 14 bases between. The length of the CDR3 is 14 residues.

This chain joins TRBV6-1 and TRBJ2-7, with a weak D call TRBD2 (7 bases). Trimming removed 5 bases from V and 7 bases from J, with 15 bases in between. Germline CDR1 reads MNHNS; CDR2 reads SASEGT. The CDR3 length is 13 residues. Here the CDR3 DNA reads TGTGCCAGCAGTTTGAACAGGGAGGGGGAGCAGTACTTC. It specifies CASSLNREGEQYF.

The rearrangement links TRBV30 to TRBJ1-1; D unclear. V gave up 2 bases and J gave up 11 bases, with 18 bases separating them. The CDR3 is 13 residues long. Germline V gives CDR1 GTSNPN, CDR2 SVGIG (reference sequence). The CDR3 sequence: CAWSKVGRQTAFF. CDR3 nucleotide sequence: TGTGCCTGGAGTAAGGTCGGGCGGCAAACGGCTTTCTTT. The full variable domain, rest sourced from reference TRBV30 and TRBJ1-1, is SQTIHQWPATLVQPVGSPLSLECTVEGTSNPNLYWYRQAAGRGLQLLFYSVGIGQISSEVPQNLSASRPQDRQFILSSKKLLLSDSGFYLCAWSKVGRQTAFFGQGTRLTVV.

V gene TRBV27 combines with J gene TRBJ1-5, with D perhaps TRBD1 (6 bases). Looked up from germline, CDR1 is MNHEY and CDR2 is SMNVEV (reference sequence). The CDR3 totals 15 residues. The V end lost 1 base, the J end lost 7 bases, and 14 bases lay between the germline ends. The CDR3 DNA reads TGTGCCAGCAGTTTATTGGGCACAGGGAAACAGCCCCAGCATTTT. Amino acids: CASSLLGTGKQPQHF.

The J gene is TRBJ2-7, the V gene TRBV6-5; 8 positions agree with TRBD1. J was trimmed by 3 bases and V by 2 bases; bases with no gene match: 3. The germline CDR1 and CDR2 sequences are MNHEY and SVGAGI. The CDR3 has 14 residues. CDR3 nucleotide sequence: TGTGCCAGCAGTTACCGCAGGGGGCTCTACGAGCAGTACTTC. Translating gives CASSYRRGLYEQYF.